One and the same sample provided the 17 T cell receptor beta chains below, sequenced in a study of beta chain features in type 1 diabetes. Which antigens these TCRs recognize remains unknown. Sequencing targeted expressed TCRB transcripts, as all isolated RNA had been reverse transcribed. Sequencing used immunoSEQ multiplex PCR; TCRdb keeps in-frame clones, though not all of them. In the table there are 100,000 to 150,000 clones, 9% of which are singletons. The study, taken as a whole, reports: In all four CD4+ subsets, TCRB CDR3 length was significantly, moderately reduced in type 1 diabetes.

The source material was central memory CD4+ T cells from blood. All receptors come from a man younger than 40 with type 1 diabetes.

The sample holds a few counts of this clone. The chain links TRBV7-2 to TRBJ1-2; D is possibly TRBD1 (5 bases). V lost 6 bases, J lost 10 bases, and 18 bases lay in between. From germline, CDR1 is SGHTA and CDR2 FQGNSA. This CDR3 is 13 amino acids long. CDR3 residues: CASSSVRDWDYTF. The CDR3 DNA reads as TGTGCCAGCAGTTCCGTCAGGGACTGGGACTACACCTTC. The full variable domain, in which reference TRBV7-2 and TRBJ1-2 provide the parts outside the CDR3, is GAGVSQSPSNKVTEKGKDVELRCDPISGHTALYWYRQSLGQGLEFLIYFQGNSAPDKSGLPSDRFSAERTGGSVSTLTIQRTQQEDSAVYLCASSSVRDWDYTFGSGTRLTVV.

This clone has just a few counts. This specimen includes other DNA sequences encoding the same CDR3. CDR3 DNA: TGTGCCAGCAGCGTGGATCGCGGGGAGACCCAGTACTTC. This encodes CASSVDRGETQYF. The V and J genes are TRBV9 and TRBJ2-5; tentative D call: TRBD2 (5 bases). The V end was cut by 2 bases, the J end by 5 bases, with 10 bases between. Germline V CDR1 and CDR2: SGDLS, YYNGEE. The CDR3 has 13 amino acids.

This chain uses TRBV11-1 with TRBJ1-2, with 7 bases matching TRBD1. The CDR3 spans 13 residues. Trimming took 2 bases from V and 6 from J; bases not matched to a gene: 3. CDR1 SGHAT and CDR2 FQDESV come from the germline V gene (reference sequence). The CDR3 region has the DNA TGTGCCAGCAGCTTAAACAGGGGCGATGGCTACACCTTC. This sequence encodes CASSLNRGDGYTF.

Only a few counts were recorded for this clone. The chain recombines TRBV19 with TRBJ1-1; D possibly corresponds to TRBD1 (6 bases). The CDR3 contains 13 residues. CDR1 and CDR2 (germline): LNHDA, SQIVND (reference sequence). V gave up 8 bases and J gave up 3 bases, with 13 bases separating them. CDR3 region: CASGVKGDTEAFF. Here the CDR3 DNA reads TGTGCCAGTGGGGTAAAGGGGGACACTGAAGCTTTCTTT.

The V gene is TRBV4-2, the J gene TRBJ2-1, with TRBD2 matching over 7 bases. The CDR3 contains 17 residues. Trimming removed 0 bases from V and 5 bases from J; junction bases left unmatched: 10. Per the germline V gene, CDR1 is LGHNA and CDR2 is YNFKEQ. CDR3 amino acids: CASSQDLGLAADNEQFF. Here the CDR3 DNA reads TGTGCCAGCAGCCAAGATCTTGGCCTAGCGGCCGACAATGAGCAGTTCTTC.

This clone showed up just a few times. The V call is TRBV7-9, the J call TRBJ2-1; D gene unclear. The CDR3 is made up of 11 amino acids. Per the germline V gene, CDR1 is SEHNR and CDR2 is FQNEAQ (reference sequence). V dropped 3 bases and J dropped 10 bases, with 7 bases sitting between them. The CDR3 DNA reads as TGTGCCAGCAGCTTTACTTGGGAGCAGTTCTTC. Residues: CASSFTWEQFF.

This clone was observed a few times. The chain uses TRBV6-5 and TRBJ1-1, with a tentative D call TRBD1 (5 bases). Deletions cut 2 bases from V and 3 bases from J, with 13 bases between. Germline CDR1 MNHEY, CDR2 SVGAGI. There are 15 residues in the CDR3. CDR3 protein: CASSYRGIGDTEAFF. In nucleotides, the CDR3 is TGTGCCAGCAGTTACCGGGGGATTGGGGACACTGAAGCTTTCTTT.

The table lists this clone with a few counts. In DNA, the CDR3 is TGTGCCTGGACTAGGGACAGCTCTGGGGCCAACGTCCTGACTTTC. Its translation: CAWTRDSSGANVLTF. The chain has TRBV30 and TRBJ2-6; TRBD1 matches 7 bases. Unmatched junction bases numbered 3, after V lost 4 bases and J lost 0 bases. Germline values: CDR1 GTSNPN, CDR2 SVGIG (reference sequence). The CDR3 runs to 15 residues. Combining the CDR3 with reference TRBV30 and TRBJ2-6 gives the whole variable domain SQTIHQWPATLVQPVGSPLSLECTVEGTSNPNLYWYRQAAGRGLQLLFYSVGIGQISSEVPQNLSASRPQDRQFILSSKKLLLSDSGFYLCAWTRDSSGANVLTFGAGSRLTVL.

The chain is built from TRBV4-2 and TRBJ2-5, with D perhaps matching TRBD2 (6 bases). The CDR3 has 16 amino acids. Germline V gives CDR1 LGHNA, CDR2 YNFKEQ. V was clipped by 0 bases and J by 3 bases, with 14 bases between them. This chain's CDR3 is CASSQDPYSGEETQYF. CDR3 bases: TGTGCCAGCAGCCAAGATCCCTATAGCGGAGAAGAGACCCAGTACTTC.

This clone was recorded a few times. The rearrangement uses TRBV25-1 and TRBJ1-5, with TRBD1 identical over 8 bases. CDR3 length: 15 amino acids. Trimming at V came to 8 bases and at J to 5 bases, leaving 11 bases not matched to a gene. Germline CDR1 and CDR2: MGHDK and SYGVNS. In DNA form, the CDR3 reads TGTGCCAGCTCTCAGGCAGGGGGCGGCGATCAGCCCCAGCATTTT. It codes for CASSQAGGGDQPQHF.

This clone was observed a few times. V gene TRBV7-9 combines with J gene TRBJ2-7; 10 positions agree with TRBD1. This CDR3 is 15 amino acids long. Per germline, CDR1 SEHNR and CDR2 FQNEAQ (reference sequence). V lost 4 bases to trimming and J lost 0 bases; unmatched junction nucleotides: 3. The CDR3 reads CASSWGQGFSYEQYF. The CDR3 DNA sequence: TGTGCCAGCAGCTGGGGACAGGGGTTCTCCTACGAGCAGTACTTC.

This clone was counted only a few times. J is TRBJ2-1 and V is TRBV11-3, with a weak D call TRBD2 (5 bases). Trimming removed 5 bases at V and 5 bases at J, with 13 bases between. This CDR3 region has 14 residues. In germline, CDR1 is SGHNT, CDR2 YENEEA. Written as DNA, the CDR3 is TGTGCCAGCAGCCAGGACCAGACTAACAATGAGCAGTTCTTC. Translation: CASSQDQTNNEQFF.

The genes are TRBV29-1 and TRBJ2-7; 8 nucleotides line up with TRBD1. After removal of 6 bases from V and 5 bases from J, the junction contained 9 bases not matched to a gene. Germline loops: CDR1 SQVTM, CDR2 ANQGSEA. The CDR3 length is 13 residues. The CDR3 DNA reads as TGCAGCGTACGAATCGGACAGGGCGACGAGCAGTACTTC. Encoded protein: CSVRIGQGDEQYF.

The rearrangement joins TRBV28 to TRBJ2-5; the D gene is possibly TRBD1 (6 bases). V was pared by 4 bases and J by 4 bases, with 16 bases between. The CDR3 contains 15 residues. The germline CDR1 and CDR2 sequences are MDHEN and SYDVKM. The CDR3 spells CASSSGAGVVETQYF. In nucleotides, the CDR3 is TGTGCCAGCAGTTCAGGAGCAGGGGTTGTAGAGACCCAGTACTTC.

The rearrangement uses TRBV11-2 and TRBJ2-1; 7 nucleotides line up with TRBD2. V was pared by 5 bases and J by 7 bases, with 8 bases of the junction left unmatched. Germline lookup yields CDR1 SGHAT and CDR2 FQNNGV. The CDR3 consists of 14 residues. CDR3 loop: CASSHRGDHNEQFF. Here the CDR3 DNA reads TGTGCCAGCAGCCATCGGGGGGACCATAATGAGCAGTTCTTC.

The CDR3 nucleotides read TGTGCCAGCAGCCCCGGACAGGGGCCAGTCTACGAGCAGTACTTC. Residues: CASSPGQGPVYEQYF. The chain has TRBV7-3 and TRBJ2-7, with 9 nucleotides matching TRBD1. Germline trimming cut 5 bases from V and 3 bases from J; bases unmatched to any gene: 8. The CDR3 has 15 amino acids. Germline V gene lookup returns CDR1 SGHTA and CDR2 FQGTGA.

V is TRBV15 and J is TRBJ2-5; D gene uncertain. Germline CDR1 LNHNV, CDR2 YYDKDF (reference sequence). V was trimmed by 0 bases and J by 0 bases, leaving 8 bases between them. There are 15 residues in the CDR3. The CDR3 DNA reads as TGTGCCACCAGCAGAGATTTTACAAACCAAGAGACCCAGTACTTC. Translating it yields CATSRDFTNQETQYF.